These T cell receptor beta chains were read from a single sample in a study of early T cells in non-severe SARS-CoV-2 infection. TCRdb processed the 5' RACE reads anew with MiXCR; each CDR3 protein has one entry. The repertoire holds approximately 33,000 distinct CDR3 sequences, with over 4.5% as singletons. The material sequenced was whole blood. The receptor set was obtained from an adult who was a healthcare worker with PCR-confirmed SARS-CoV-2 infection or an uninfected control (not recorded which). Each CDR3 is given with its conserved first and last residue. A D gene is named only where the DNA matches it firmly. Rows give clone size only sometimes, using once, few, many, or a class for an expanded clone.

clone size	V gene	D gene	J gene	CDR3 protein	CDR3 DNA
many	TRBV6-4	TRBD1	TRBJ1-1	CASSRQGGTEAFF	TGTGCCAGCAGCCGACAGGGTGGCACTGAAGCTTTCTTT
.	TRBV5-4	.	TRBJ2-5	CASSLFNSQETQYF	TGTGCCAGCAGCTTGTTTAATAGCCAAGAGACCCAGTACTTC
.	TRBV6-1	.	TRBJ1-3	CASRLASASNTIYF	TGTGCCAGCAGGCTTGCGAGCGCAAGTAACACCATATATTTT
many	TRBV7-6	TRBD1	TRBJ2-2	CASSLVSAGQGYGGELFF	TGTGCCAGCAGCTTAGTGTCTGCCGGACAGGGGTACGGCGGGGAGCTGTTTTTT
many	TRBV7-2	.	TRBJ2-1	CASSPPRGSYNEQFF	TGTGCCAGCAGCCCCCCGAGGGGCTCCTACAATGAGCAGTTCTTC
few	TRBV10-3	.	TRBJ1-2	CASGQTNYGYTF	TGTGCCAGCGGACAGACTAACTATGGCTACACCTTC
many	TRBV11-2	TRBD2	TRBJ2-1	CASSLRREAYNEQFF	TGTGCCAGCAGCTTAAGACGGGAGGCCTACAATGAGCAGTTCTTC
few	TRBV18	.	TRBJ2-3	CASSQGTDTQYF	TGTGCCAGCTCACAGGGAACAGATACGCAGTATTTT
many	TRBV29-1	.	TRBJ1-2	CSVGWGGYTF	TGCAGCGTTGGATGGGGCGGCTACACCTTC
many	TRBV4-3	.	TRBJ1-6	CASSQGRDSISPLHF	TGCGCCAGCAGCCAAGGACGTGACTCGATCTCACCCCTCCACTTT
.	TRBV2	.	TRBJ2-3	CASSSTQDTQYF	TGTGCCAGCAGCTCTACACAAGATACGCAGTATTTT
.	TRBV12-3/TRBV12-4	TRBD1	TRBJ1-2	CASSPDRGSGYTF	TGTGCCAGCAGCCCGGACAGGGGCAGTGGCTACACCTTC
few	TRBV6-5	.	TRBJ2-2	CASSRGPNTGELFF	TGTGCCAGCAGTCGTGGACCGAACACCGGGGAGCTGTTTTTT
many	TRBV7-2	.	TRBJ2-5	CASSIQGKETQYF	TGTGCCAGCAGCATCCAGGGGAAAGAGACCCAGTACTTC
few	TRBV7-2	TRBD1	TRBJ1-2	CASSSTGGSVYGYTF	TGTGCCAGCAGCTCTACAGGGGGCTCAGTCTATGGCTACACCTTC
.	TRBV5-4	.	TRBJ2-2	CASSLQGPGELFF	TGTGCCAGCAGCTTACAGGGTCCCGGGGAGCTGTTTTTT
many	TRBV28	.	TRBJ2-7	CASSVTGRGKEPYF	TGTGCCAGCAGTGTAACGGGCCGTGGGAAGGAGCCGTACTTC
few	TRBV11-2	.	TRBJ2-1	CASSLLSPSYNEQFF	TGTGCCAGCAGCCTCCTGAGCCCCTCCTACAATGAGCAGTTCTTC
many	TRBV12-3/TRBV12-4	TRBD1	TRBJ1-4	CASSRQGGDEKLFF	TGTGCCAGCAGCAGACAGGGCGGGGATGAAAAACTGTTTTTT
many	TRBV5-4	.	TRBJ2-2	CASSPGGRRTNTGELFF	TGTGCCAGCAGCCCTGGTGGACGGCGGACGAACACCGGGGAGCTGTTTTTT
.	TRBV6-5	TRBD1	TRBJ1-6	CASSLGTGPNSPLHF	TGTGCCAGCAGCCTAGGGACAGGCCCTAATTCACCCCTCCACTTT
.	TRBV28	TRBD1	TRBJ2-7	CASSSLRQGVSYEQYF	TGTGCCAGCAGTTCCCTCCGACAGGGTGTGTCCTACGAGCAGTACTTC
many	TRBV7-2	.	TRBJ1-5	CASSFARDQPQHF	TGTGCCAGCAGCTTTGCCAGGGATCAGCCCCAGCATTTT
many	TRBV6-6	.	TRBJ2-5	CASAQRETQYF	TGTGCCAGCGCTCAACGGGAGACCCAGTACTTC
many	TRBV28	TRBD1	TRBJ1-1	CASSLFGNRGNTEAFF	TGTGCCAGCAGTTTATTCGGAAACAGGGGGAACACTGAAGCTTTCTTT
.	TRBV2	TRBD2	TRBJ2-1	CASRGGSSYNEQFF	TGTGCCAGCAGGGGGGGGTCTTCCTACAATGAGCAGTTCTTC
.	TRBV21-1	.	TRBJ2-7	CASSSSPTGIRGQYF	TGTGCCAGCAGCAGCTCCCCAACAGGGATAAGAGGGCAGTACTTC
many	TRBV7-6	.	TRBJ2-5	CASSLPRGGLETQYF	TGTGCCAGCAGCCTCCCTAGGGGGGGGCTGGAGACCCAGTACTTC
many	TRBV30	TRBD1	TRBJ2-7	CAWKWGQLSYEQYF	TGTGCCTGGAAATGGGGACAGCTTTCCTACGAGCAGTACTTC
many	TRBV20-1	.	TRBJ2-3	CSASREDTQYF	TGCAGTGCGAGCAGGGAGGATACGCAGTATTTT
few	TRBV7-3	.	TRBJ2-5	CASSPTHQETQYF	TGTGCCAGCAGCCCGACACACCAAGAGACCCAGTACTTC
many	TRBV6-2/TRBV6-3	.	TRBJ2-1	CATSKGGIEQFF	TGTGCCACCTCTAAAGGGGGTATTGAGCAGTTCTTC
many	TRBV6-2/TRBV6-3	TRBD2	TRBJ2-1	CASSYFFERGTYGNEQFF	TGTGCCAGCAGTTACTTCTTCGAGCGGGGTACTTACGGCAATGAGCAGTTCTTC
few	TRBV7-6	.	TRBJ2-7	CASSLTGVRSYEQYF	TGTGCCAGCAGCTTAACCGGGGTGCGCTCCTACGAGCAGTACTTC
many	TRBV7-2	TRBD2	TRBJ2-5	CASSLVTSGQETQYF	TGTGCCAGCAGCTTAGTAACTAGCGGACAAGAGACCCAGTACTTC